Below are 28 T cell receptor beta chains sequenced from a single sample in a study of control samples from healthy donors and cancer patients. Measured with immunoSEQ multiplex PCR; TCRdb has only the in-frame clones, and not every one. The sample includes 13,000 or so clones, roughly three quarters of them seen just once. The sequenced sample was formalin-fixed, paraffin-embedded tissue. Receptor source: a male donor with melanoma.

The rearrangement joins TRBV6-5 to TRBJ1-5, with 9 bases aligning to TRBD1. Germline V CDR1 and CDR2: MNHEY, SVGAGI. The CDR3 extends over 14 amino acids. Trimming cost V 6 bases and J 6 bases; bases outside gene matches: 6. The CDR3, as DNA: TGTGCCAGCAGCAGACAGGGGGTGAGTCAGCCCCAGCATTTT. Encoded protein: CASSRQGVSQPQHF.

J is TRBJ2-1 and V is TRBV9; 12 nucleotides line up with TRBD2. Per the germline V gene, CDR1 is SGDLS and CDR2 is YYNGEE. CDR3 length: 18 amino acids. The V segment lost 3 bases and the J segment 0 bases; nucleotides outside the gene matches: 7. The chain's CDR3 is CASSAGLAGMGSYNEQFF. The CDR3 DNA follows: TGTGCCAGCAGCGCCGGACTAGCGGGGATGGGCTCCTACAATGAGCAGTTCTTC.

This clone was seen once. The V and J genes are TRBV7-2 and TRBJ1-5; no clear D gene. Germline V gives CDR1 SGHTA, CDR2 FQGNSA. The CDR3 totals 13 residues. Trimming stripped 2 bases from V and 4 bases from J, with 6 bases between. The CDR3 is CASSLRGNQPQHF. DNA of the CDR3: TGTGCCAGCAGCTTACGGGGAAATCAGCCCCAGCATTTT.

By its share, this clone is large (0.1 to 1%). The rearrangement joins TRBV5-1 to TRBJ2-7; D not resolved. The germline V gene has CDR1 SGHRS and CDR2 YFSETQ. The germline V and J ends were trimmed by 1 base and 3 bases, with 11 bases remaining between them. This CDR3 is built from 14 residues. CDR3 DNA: TGCGCCAGCAGCTTGAACCGCGATTACTACGAGCAGTACTTC. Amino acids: CASSLNRDYYEQYF.

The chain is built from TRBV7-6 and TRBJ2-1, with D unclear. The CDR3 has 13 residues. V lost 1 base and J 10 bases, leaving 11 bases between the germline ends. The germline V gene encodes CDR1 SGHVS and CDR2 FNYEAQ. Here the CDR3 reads CASSLGTYGEQFF. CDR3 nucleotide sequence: TGTGCCAGCAGCTTAGGCACTTACGGAGAGCAGTTCTTC.

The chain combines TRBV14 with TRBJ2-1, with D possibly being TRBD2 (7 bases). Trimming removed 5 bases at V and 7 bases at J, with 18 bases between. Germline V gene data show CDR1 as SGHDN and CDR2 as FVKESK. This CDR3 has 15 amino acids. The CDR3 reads CASSTSAGARNEQFF. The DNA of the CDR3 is TGTGCCAGCAGCACATCGGCGGGGGCGCGTAATGAGCAGTTCTTC.

This chain's CDR3 is CASSIGGGNSNQPQHF. DNA for the CDR3: TGTGCCAGTAGTATAGGGGGAGGGAACAGCAATCAGCCCCAGCATTTT. This sequence joins TRBV19 and TRBJ1-5; D not resolved. Germline CDR1 is LNHDA and CDR2 is SQIVND (reference sequence). This CDR3 contains 16 residues. V gave up 1 base and J gave up 1 base, with 11 bases separating them. Full variable domain (missing parts from reference TRBV19 and TRBJ1-5): DGGITQSPKYLFRKEGQNVTLSCEQNLNHDAMYWYRQDPGQGLRLIYYSQIVNDFQKGDIAEGYSVSREKKESFPLTVTSAQKNPTAFYLCASSIGGGNSNQPQHFGDGTRLSIL.

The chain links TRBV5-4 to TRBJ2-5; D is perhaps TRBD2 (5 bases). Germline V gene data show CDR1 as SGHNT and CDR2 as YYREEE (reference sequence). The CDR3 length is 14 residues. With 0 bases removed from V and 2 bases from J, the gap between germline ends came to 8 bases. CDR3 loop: CASSLAGNQETQYF. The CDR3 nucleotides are TGTGCCAGCAGCTTGGCGGGGAATCAAGAGACCCAGTACTTC.

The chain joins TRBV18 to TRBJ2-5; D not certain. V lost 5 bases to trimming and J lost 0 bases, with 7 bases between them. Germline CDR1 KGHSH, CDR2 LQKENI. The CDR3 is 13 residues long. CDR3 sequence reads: CASSLGYQETQYF. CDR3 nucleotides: TGTGCCAGCTCATTAGGGTACCAAGAGACCCAGTACTTC.

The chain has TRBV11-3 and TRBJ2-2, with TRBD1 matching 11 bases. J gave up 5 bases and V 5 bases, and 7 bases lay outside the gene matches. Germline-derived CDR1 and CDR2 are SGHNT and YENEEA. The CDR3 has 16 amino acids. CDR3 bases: TGTGCCAGCAGCCCCTTGGGGACAGGGGGGACCGGGGAGCTGTTTTTT. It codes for CASSPLGTGGTGELFF.

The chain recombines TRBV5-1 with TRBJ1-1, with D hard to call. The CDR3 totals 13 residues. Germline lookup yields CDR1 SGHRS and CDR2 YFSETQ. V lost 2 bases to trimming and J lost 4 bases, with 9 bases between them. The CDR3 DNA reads TGCGCCAGCAGCTTCAGTCCCCCCACTGAAGCTTTCTTT. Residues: CASSFSPPTEAFF. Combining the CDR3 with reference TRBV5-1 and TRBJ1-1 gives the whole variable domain KAGVTQTPRYLIKTRGQQVTLSCSPISGHRSVSWYQQTPGQGLQFLFEYFSETQRNKGNFPGRFSGRQFSNSRSEMNVSTLELGDSALYLCASSFSPPTEAFFGQGTRLTVV.

CDR3 sequence (DNA): TGTGCCAGCAGCGTCCCTGGGCCTGCAGGAGAGACCCAGTACTTC. Protein product: CASSVPGPAGETQYF. The chain is built from TRBV5-4 and TRBJ2-5; no reliable D call. The germline V gene encodes CDR1 SGHNT and CDR2 YYREEE (reference sequence). This CDR3 comprises 15 residues. V was clipped by 4 bases and J by 4 bases, with 17 bases between them.

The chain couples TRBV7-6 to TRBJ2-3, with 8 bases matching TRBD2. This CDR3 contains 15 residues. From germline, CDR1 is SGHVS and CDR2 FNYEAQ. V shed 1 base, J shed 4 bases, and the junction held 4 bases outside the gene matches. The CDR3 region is CASSLGGGNADTQYF. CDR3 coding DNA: TGTGCCAGCAGCTTAGGCGGGGGGAACGCAGATACGCAGTATTTT.

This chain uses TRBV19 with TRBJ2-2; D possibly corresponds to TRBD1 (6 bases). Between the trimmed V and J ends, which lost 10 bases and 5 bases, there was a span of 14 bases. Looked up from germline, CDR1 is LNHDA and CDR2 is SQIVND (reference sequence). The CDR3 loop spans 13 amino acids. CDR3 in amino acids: CATSGQGTGELFF. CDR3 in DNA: TGTGCCACCTCGGGACAAGGGACCGGGGAGCTGTTTTTT.

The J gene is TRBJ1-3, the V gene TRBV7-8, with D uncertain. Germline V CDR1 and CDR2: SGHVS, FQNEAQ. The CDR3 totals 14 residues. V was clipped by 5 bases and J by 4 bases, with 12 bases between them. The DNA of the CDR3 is TGTGCCAGCAGCCAAAGTAGCCGGGGAAACACCATATATTTT. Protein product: CASSQSSRGNTIYF.

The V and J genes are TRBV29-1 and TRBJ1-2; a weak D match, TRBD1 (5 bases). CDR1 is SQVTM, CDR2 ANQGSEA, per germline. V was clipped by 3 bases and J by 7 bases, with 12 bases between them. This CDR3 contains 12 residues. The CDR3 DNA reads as TGCAGCGTTGAGCAGGGAACCCTTGGCTACACCTTC. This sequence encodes CSVEQGTLGYTF. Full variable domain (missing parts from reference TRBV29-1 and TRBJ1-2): SAVISQKPSRDICQRGTSLTIQCQVDSQVTMMFWYRQQPGQSLTLIATANQGSEATYESGFVIDKFPISRPNLTFSTLTVSNMSPEDSSIYLCSVEQGTLGYTFGSGTRLTVV.

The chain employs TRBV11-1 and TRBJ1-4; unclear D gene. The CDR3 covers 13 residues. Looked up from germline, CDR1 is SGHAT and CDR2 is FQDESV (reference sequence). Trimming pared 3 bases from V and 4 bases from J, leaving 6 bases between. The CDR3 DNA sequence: TGTGCCAGCAGCTTGGGATTTAATGAAAAACTGTTTTTT. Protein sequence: CASSLGFNEKLFF.

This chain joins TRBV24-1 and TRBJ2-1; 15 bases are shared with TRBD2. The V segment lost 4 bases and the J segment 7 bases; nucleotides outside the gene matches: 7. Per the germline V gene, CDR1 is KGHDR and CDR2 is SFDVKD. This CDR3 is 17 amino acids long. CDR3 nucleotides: TGTGCCACCAGTGACAACTACGGGACTAGCGGGGGGAATGAGCAGTTCTTC. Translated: CATSDNYGTSGGNEQFF.

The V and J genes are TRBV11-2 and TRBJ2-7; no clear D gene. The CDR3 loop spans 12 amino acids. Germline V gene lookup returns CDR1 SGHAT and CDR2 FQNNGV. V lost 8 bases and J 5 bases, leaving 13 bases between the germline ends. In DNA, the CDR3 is TGTGCCAGCGGCCAGAGGCGGAACGAGCAGTACTTC. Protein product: CASGQRRNEQYF. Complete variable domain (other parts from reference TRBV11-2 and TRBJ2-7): EAGVAQSPRYKIIEKRQSVAFWCNPISGHATLYWYQQILGQGPKLLIQFQNNGVVDDSQLPKDRFSAERLKGVDSTLKIQPAKLEDSAVYLCASGQRRNEQYFGPGTRLTVT.

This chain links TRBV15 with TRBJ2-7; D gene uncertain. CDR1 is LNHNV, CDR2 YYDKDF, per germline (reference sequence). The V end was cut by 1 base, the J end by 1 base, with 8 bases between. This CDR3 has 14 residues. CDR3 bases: TGTGCCACCAGCAGAGCTGGCGGTTCCTACGAGCAGTACTTC. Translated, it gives CATSRAGGSYEQYF. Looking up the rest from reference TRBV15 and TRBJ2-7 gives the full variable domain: DAMVIQNPRYQVTQFGKPVTLSCSQTLNHNVMYWYQQKSSQAPKLLFHYYDKDFNNEADTPDNFQSRRPNTSFCFLDIRSPGLGDTAMYLCATSRAGGSYEQYFGPGTRLTVT.

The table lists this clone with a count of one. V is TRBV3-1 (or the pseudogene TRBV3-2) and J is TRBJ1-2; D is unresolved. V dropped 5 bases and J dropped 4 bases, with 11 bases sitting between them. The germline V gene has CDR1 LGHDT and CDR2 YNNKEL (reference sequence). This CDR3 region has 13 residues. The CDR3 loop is CASSSGVGYGYTF. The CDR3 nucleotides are TGTGCCAGCAGCTCCGGCGTTGGCTATGGCTACACCTTC.

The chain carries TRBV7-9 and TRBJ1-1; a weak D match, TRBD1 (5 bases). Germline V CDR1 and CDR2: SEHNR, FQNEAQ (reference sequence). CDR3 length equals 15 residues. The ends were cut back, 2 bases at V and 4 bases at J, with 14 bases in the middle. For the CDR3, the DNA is TGTGCCAGCAGCTTATTTTTCCCAGGGCGCACTGAAGCTTTCTTT. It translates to CASSLFFPGRTEAFF.

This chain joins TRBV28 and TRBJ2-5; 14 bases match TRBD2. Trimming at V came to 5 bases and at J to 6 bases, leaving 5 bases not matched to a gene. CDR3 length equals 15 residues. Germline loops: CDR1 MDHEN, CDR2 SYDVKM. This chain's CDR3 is CASSETSGGAKTQYF. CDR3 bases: TGTGCCAGCAGTGAGACTAGCGGGGGGGCAAAGACCCAGTACTTC. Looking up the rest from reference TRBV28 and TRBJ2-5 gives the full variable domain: DVKVTQSSRYLVKRTGEKVFLECVQDMDHENMFWYRQDPGLGLRLIYFSYDVKMKEKGDIPEGYSVSREKKERFSLILESASTNQTSMYLCASSETSGGAKTQYFGPGTRLLVL.

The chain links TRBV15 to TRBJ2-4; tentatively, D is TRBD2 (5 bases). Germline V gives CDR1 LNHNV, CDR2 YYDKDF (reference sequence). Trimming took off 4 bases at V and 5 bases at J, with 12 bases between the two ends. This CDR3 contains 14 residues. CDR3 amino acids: CATSKSRRENIQYF. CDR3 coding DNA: TGTGCCACCAGCAAATCCAGGCGGGAAAACATTCAGTACTTC.

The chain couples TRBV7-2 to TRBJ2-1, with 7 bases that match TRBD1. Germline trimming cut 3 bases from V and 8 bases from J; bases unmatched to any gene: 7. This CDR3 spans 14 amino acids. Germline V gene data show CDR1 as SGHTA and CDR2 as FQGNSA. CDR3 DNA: TGTGCCAGCAGCTTGACAGGGCCCAGGGATGAGCAGTTCTTC. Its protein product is CASSLTGPRDEQFF.

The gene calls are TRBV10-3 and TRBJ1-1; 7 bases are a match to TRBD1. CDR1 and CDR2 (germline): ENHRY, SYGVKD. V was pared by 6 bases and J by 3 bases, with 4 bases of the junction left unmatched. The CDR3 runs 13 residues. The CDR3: CAIRTGRDTEAFF. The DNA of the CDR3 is TGTGCCATCAGGACAGGGAGGGACACTGAAGCTTTCTTT.

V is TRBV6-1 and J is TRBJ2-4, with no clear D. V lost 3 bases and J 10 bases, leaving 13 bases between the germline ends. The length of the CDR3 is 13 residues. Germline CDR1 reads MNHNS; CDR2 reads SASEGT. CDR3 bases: TGTGCCAGCAGTGATGGACCCAGTCCTATTCAGTACTTC. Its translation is CASSDGPSPIQYF.

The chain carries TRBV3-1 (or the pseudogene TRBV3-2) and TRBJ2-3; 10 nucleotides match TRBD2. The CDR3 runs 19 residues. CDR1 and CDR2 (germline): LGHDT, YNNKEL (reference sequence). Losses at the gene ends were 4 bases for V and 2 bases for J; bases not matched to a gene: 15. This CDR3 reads CASSPGGASGSHITDTQYF. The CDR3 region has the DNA TGTGCCAGCAGCCCTGGCGGGGCTAGCGGGAGCCATATCACAGATACGCAGTATTTT.